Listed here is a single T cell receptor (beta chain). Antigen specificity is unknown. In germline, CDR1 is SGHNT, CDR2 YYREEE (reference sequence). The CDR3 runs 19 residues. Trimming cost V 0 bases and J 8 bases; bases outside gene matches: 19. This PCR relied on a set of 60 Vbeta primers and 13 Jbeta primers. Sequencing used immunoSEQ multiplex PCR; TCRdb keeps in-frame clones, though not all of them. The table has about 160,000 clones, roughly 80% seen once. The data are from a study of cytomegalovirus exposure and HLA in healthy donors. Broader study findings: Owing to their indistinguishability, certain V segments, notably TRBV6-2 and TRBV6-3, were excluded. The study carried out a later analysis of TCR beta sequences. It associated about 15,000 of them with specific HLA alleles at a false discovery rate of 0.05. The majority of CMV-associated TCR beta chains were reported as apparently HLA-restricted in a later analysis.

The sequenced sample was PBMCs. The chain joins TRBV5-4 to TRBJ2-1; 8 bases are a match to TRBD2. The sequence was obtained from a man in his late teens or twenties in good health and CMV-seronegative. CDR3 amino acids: CASSLEREFALDPLDEQFF. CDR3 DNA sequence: TGTGCCAGCAGCTTGGAGCGGGAGTTCGCCCTCGACCCCTTGGATGAGCAGTTCTTC.